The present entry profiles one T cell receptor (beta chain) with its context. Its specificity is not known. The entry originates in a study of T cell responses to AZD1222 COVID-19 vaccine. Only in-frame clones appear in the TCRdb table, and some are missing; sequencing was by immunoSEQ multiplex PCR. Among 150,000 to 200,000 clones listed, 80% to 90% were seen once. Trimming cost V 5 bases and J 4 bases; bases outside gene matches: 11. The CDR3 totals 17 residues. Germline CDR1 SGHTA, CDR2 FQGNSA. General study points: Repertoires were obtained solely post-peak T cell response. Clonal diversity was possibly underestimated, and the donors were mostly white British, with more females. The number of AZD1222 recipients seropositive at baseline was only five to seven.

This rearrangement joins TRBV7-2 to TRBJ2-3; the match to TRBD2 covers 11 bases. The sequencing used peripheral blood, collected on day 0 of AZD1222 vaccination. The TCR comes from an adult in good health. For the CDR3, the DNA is TGTGCCAGCAGCCCACATGTTAGCGGGGGGGCATCAGATACGCAGTATTTT. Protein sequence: CASSPHVSGGASDTQYF.